The 18 T cell receptor beta chains below all came from one sample that was sequenced in a study of blood T cell repertoires in COVID-19. Generated by immunoSEQ multiplex PCR, the TCRdb table keeps only in-frame clones and is missing some. Seen here are roughly 250,000 clones, approximately 91% observed once, and the top ten hold under 3%. Sequences were obtained from PBMCs or T cells enriched from blood (not recorded which). The source of these receptors is a middle-aged woman with acute COVID-19.

The chain joins TRBV7-9 to TRBJ1-6; D is possibly TRBD1 (6 bases). V was trimmed by 10 bases and J by 5 bases, leaving 18 bases between them. The germline CDR1 and CDR2 sequences are SEHNR and FQNEAQ (reference sequence). The CDR3 spans 15 residues. Here the CDR3 reads CATPYREGHNSPLHF. The CDR3 coding sequence is TGTGCCACCCCGTACAGGGAGGGACATAATTCACCCCTCCACTTT.

This chain connects TRBV7-9 to TRBJ2-7, with TRBD1 matching over 9 bases. The CDR3 sequence is 13 residues long. The V segment lost 2 bases and the J segment 6 bases; nucleotides outside the gene matches: 2. Germline V gene data show CDR1 as SEHNR and CDR2 as FQNEAQ (reference sequence). CDR3 nucleotide sequence: TGTGCCAGCAGCTTATGGGACAGGGCCGAGCAGTACTTC. Protein product: CASSLWDRAEQYF.

The V and J genes are TRBV7-2 and TRBJ1-5; a weak D match, TRBD1 (5 bases). There are 15 residues in the CDR3. CDR1 is SGHTA, CDR2 FQGNSA, per germline. V shed 2 bases and J shed 0 bases, with 8 bases lying between them. The CDR3 nucleotides read TGTGCCAGCAGCTTAACCCAGGGTAGCAATCAGCCCCAGCATTTT. This encodes CASSLTQGSNQPQHF. The full variable domain, with the rest looked up from reference TRBV7-2 and TRBJ1-5, is GAGVSQSPSNKVTEKGKDVELRCDPISGHTALYWYRQSLGQGLEFLIYFQGNSAPDKSGLPSDRFSAERTGGSVSTLTIQRTQQEDSAVYLCASSLTQGSNQPQHFGDGTRLSIL.

The rearrangement joins TRBV27 to TRBJ2-5; D ambiguous. The CDR3 length is 12 residues. V shed 10 bases and J shed 5 bases, with 14 bases lying between them. Germline-derived CDR1 and CDR2 are MNHEY and SMNVEV (reference sequence). CDR3 loop: CANGSPRETQYF. CDR3 nucleotides: TGTGCCAACGGGTCTCCCCGGGAGACCCAGTACTTC.

The chain combines TRBV18 with TRBJ2-2; 7 nucleotides agree with TRBD1. CDR3 length: 14 amino acids. Germline CDR1 KGHSH, CDR2 LQKENI. V shed 2 bases and J 7 bases; nucleotides not matched to a gene: 4. CDR3 nucleotide sequence: TGTGCCAGCTCACCAGACAGGGAGCTCGGGGAGCTGTTTTTT. Protein sequence: CASSPDRELGELFF.

The rearrangement links TRBV3-1 (or the pseudogene TRBV3-2) to TRBJ2-7, with D hard to call. V lost 0 bases and J lost 3, with 9 bases in between. Per germline, CDR1 LGHDT and CDR2 YNNKEL (reference sequence). The CDR3 contains 14 residues. CDR3 in amino acids: CASSQDGRLYEQYF. Here the CDR3 DNA reads TGTGCCAGCAGCCAAGACGGCAGGCTCTACGAGCAGTACTTC.

The gene calls are TRBV1 and TRBJ2-5; TRBD1, as called in the table, went unchecked against the DNA. TRBV1 is flagged as a pseudogene. The CDR3 runs 15 residues. CDR3 sequence: CTSSQDYQGLETQYF. CDR3 DNA sequence: TGCACCAGCAGCCAAGACTATCAGGGGCTAGAGACCCAGTACTTC.

In its sample, this clone was seen a few times. The chain combines TRBV19 with TRBJ1-2; D might be TRBD1 (5 bases). CDR1 LNHDA and CDR2 SQIVND come from the germline V gene (reference sequence). Trimming took 7 bases from V and 3 from J, leaving 21 bases between them. There are 16 residues in the CDR3. The CDR3 DNA reads as TGTGCCAGTATTGGACAAGGATCCCGTAAAGACTATGGCTACACCTTC. Encoded protein: CASIGQGSRKDYGYTF.

The CDR3 DNA sequence: TGTGCCAGCAGTCTTTTCAACTTGAGGAAGTGGGTGACTGAAGCTTTCTTT. This sequence encodes CASSLFNLRKWVTEAFF. The V and J genes are TRBV28 and TRBJ1-1; D not certain. Germline values: CDR1 MDHEN, CDR2 SYDVKM. This CDR3 is built from 17 residues. Trimming took 5 bases from V and 5 from J, leaving 24 bases between them.

The chain carries TRBV24-1 and TRBJ2-3, with D possibly TRBD2 on 6 matching bases. Trimming stripped 0 bases from V and 2 bases from J, with 11 bases between. Germline V gene sequence: CDR1 KGHDR, CDR2 SFDVKD. There are 16 residues in the CDR3. This CDR3 is CATSDLGGASTDTQYF. CDR3 bases: TGTGCCACCAGTGATTTGGGCGGGGCCTCCACAGATACGCAGTATTTT.

The chain has TRBV19 and TRBJ1-1; unclear D gene. This CDR3 region has 13 residues. In germline, CDR1 is LNHDA, CDR2 SQIVND (reference sequence). Trimming took off 4 bases at V and 0 bases at J, with 6 bases between the two ends. CDR3 coding DNA: TGTGCCAGTAGTACACAGATGAACACTGAAGCTTTCTTT. Its protein is CASSTQMNTEAFF.

V gene TRBV25-1 combines with J gene TRBJ2-1; 7 nucleotides agree with TRBD2. Trimming at V came to 4 bases and at J to 4 bases, leaving 7 bases not matched to a gene. Germline values: CDR1 MGHDK, CDR2 SYGVNS. This CDR3 region has 15 residues. In DNA form, the CDR3 reads TGTGCCAGCAGTGGGGGAGGGCAGGGATACAATGAGCAGTTCTTC. The encoded protein is CASSGGGQGYNEQFF.

The V call is TRBV7-9, the J call TRBJ2-7, with 8 bases matching TRBD1. CDR3 length: 15 residues. Unmatched junction bases numbered 10, after V lost 5 bases and J lost 4 bases. The germline V gene has CDR1 SEHNR and CDR2 FQNEAQ (reference sequence). The CDR3 DNA reads as TGTGCCAGCAGCCCCATGGACAGGGCCGTATACGAGCAGTACTTC. Its protein product is CASSPMDRAVYEQYF.

The gene calls are TRBV7-2 and TRBJ2-2; D may be TRBD2 (5 bases). This CDR3 contains 13 residues. CDR1 SGHTA and CDR2 FQGNSA come from the germline V gene. The V and J ends lost 2 bases and 9 bases respectively, with 10 bases between them. CDR3 in amino acids: CASSLNRGWELFF. The DNA for the CDR3 is TGTGCCAGCAGCTTAAACCGCGGGTGGGAGCTGTTTTTT.

This rearrangement joins TRBV28 to TRBJ1-1; 12 bases agree with TRBD1. This CDR3 contains 15 residues. V dropped 6 bases and J dropped 10; count of bases not matched to a gene: 12. Looked up from germline, CDR1 is MDHEN and CDR2 is SYDVKM. CDR3 DNA sequence: TGTGCCAGCAGCCACGGGACAGGGGGCAATAAGGGAGCTTTCTTT. It is translated as CASSHGTGGNKGAFF.

V and J are TRBV29-1 and TRBJ2-5; 7 bases match TRBD1. The CDR3 has 11 amino acids. Germline-derived CDR1 and CDR2 are SQVTM and ANQGSEA. V was pared by 4 bases and J by 4 bases, with 0 bases of the junction left unmatched. CDR3 coding DNA: TGCAGCGTTGCAGGGGGAGAGACCCAGTACTTC. Translation gives CSVAGGETQYF.

As concerns this clone: Other nucleotide sequences from this sample produce the same CDR3. The chain recombines TRBV5-1 with TRBJ2-7; a weak D match, TRBD1 (6 bases). CDR1 is SGHRS, CDR2 YFSETQ, per germline. CDR3 length: 13 amino acids. The V end was cut by 5 bases, the J end by 1 base, with 10 bases between. The CDR3 DNA follows: TGCGCCAGCAGTCCGGGACAATCCTACGAGCAGTACTTC. As protein: CASSPGQSYEQYF.

V gene TRBV7-6 combines with J gene TRBJ2-3, with D possibly TRBD2 on 5 matching bases. The CDR3 extends over 17 amino acids. Germline values: CDR1 SGHVS, CDR2 FNYEAQ. Trimming stripped 0 bases from V and 4 bases from J, with 17 bases between. For the CDR3, the DNA is TGTGCCAGCAGCTTAGCCCGAGGGTTATCAGTCGCAGATACGCAGTATTTT. Its translation: CASSLARGLSVADTQYF.